This entry features one T cell receptor beta chain sequence. Its target is unknown. The data are from a study of somatic mutations in cytotoxic T cells in rheumatoid arthritis. Looking at the study overall: Patient blood was drawn as 30 ml EDTA; the draw came right after diagnosis and before any treatment. The researchers flow-sorted some T-cell populations stained with V beta antibodies and got nearly 100% purity, and these included V beta1+ cells sequenced for TCRB.

V lost 2 bases and J lost 0; bases outside the gene matches: 3. Germline assignment: CDR1 SEHNR and CDR2 FQNEAQ (reference sequence). The CDR3 covers 16 residues. Isolation of CD4+ and CD8+ cells used positive magnetic bead selection, with purity checked by flow cytometry. Only in-frame clones appear in the TCRdb table, and some are missing; sequencing was by immunoSEQ multiplex PCR. The sample consists of about 18,000 clones, 82% of them appearing once. General study points: A rise in CD8+ clonality with age was seen in rheumatoid arthritis patients but not in healthy controls.

Sequencing was performed on CD8+ T cells sorted from blood. V usage is TRBV7-9 and J usage is TRBJ1-1; 10 nucleotides match TRBD1. The origin of this receptor is an adult with rheumatoid arthritis. DNA for the CDR3: TGTGCCAGCAGCTTAAAGGGACAGGGGTTGAACACTGAAGCTTTCTTT. Protein sequence: CASSLKGQGLNTEAFF.